The clone carrying this T cell receptor beta chain has a count of ten or more. The antigen is unknown. Cases classed as stable hyperthyroidism had no ophthalmopathy within 18 months of follow-up. It was from 8.5 to 10 ml of fresh peripheral blood that the PBMCs came. The entry originates in a study of Graves' ophthalmopathy and Graves' hyperthyroidism. Study results and limitations: Most expanded clonotypes in thyroid above 0.001 frequency also showed up in blood.

V was pared by 4 bases and J by 8 bases, with 17 bases between. This CDR3 has 14 residues. CDR1 is MNHEY and CDR2 is SMNVEV in the germline V gene (reference sequence). Scientists amplified the TCR beta CDR3 regions from RNA transcripts. First-round RT-PCR used HTBI primers; second-round multiplex PCR followed. TCRdb itself ran the multiplex PCR reads through MiXCR, one entry per CDR3 protein. The sample lists hundreds of thousands of distinct CDR3 sequences, 22% occurring once. The chain has TRBV27 and TRBJ1-1; D is possibly TRBD1 (6 bases). Sequenced input: peripheral blood. This receptor was identified in a woman under 30 with stable Graves' hyperthyroidism. Some clones in this sample may be carry-over from other donors' samples. DNA for the CDR3: TGTGCCAGCAGTTCCAACGATCTAGGGGGGGAAGCTTTCTTT. Translation: CASSSNDLGGEAFF.